The next 29 T cell receptor beta chains were all read from a single sample in a study of PD-1 blockade in classical Hodgkin lymphoma. As to time point: newly diagnosed, previously untreated cHL patient sample. Isolation of CD4+ T cells from thawed PBMCs was performed by magnetic negative selection. TCRdb's copy holds only in-frame clones and misses some; the assay was immunoSEQ multiplex PCR. The sample consists of more than 25,000 clones, roughly 90% of them appearing once. Input material: CD4+ T cells from blood. These receptors originate from a human donor with classical Hodgkin lymphoma.

The rearrangement uses TRBV28 and TRBJ2-7; 9 nucleotides align to TRBD1. Germline assignment: CDR1 MDHEN and CDR2 SYDVKM. This CDR3 has 14 residues. Trimming took 6 bases from V and 4 from J; bases not matched to a gene: 7. This CDR3 is CASSRTGVLYEQYF. CDR3 in DNA: TGTGCCAGCAGCCGGACAGGGGTGTTGTACGAGCAGTACTTC.

The CDR3 DNA sequence: TGTGCCAGCAGCTTTTTTCATCCTAGCACTGAAGCTTTCTTT. Translating it yields CASSFFHPSTEAFF. V and J are TRBV7-9 and TRBJ1-1; D not certain. V dropped 3 bases and J dropped 4 bases, with 12 bases sitting between them. The germline gives CDR1 SEHNR, CDR2 FQNEAQ (reference sequence). This CDR3 comprises 14 residues.

This clone was seen a handful of times. The chain couples TRBV5-1 to TRBJ1-5; the D is unclear. Trimming removed 0 bases at V and 1 base at J, with 8 bases between. The CDR3 contains 15 residues. Germline V CDR1 and CDR2: SGHRS, YFSETQ. The CDR3 DNA reads as TGCGCCAGCAGCTTGGGAACCCTAAGCAATCAGCCCCAGCATTTT. Translated, it gives CASSLGTLSNQPQHF.

The CDR3 region has the DNA TGTGCCAGCTCACCACTTAGCGCCCCTATGAACACTGAAGCTTTCTTT. It specifies CASSPLSAPMNTEAFF. The chain recombines TRBV18 with TRBJ1-1, with no clear D. Germline assignment: CDR1 KGHSH and CDR2 LQKENI. Between the trimmed V and J ends, which lost 1 base and 0 bases, there was a span of 12 bases. The CDR3 contains 16 residues.

J is TRBJ1-1 and V is TRBV19; D is possibly TRBD1 (6 bases). Trimming stripped 5 bases from V and 6 bases from J, with 16 bases between. Per germline, CDR1 LNHDA and CDR2 SQIVND (reference sequence). CDR3 length: 14 amino acids. The CDR3 reads CASSPRDRGPEAFF. CDR3 nucleotides: TGTGCCAGTAGTCCGAGGGACCGGGGGCCTGAAGCTTTCTTT.

The J gene is TRBJ2-4, the V gene TRBV10-3; TRBD1 agrees at 10 bases. Germline CDR1 ENHRY, CDR2 SYGVKD. The CDR3 has 20 amino acids. V trimming: 2 bases; J trimming: 1 base; junction bases outside the gene matches: 14. CDR3 loop: CAISELPGTGAPGAKNIQYF. In nucleotides, the CDR3 is TGTGCCATCAGTGAGCTTCCCGGGACAGGGGCCCCGGGGGCCAAAAACATTCAGTACTTC.

The table lists this clone with a count of one. The V gene is TRBV7-2, the J gene TRBJ2-7; TRBD1 agrees at 9 bases. CDR3 size: 14 residues. Germline CDR1 and CDR2: SGHTA and FQGNSA. V shed 6 bases, J shed 3 bases, and the junction held 6 bases outside the gene matches. DNA for the CDR3: TGTGCCAGCAGGTCCGGGACAGGGTTCTACGAGCAGTACTTC. Residues: CASRSGTGFYEQYF.

This sequence joins TRBV19 and TRBJ2-2; TRBD1 is a possible D gene (5 bases). V lost 3 bases to trimming and J lost 2 bases, with 13 bases between them. The V gene's germline CDR1 is LNHDA and CDR2 SQIVND (reference sequence). The CDR3 has 16 residues. The CDR3 sequence is CASSIGAAPNTGELFF. CDR3 in DNA: TGTGCCAGTAGTATTGGGGCTGCGCCCAACACCGGGGAGCTGTTTTTT.

The V gene is TRBV28, the J gene TRBJ1-1; the match to TRBD1 covers 7 bases. CDR1 and CDR2 (germline): MDHEN, SYDVKM. V shed 4 bases, J shed 0 bases, and the junction held 5 bases outside the gene matches. The CDR3 sequence is 15 residues long. CDR3 sequence reads: CASSSRGTVNTEAFF. DNA of the CDR3: TGTGCCAGCAGTTCAAGGGGGACAGTGAACACTGAAGCTTTCTTT.

This clone was counted once. The chain joins TRBV5-1 to TRBJ2-3; the D gene is possibly TRBD2 (5 bases). CDR1 SGHRS and CDR2 YFSETQ come from the germline V gene. V lost 2 bases to trimming and J lost 4 bases, with 14 bases between them. This CDR3 contains 15 residues. This CDR3 reads CASSFLAPHADTQYF. DNA of the CDR3: TGCGCCAGCAGCTTCTTAGCGCCCCACGCAGATACGCAGTATTTT.

V usage is TRBV5-1 and J usage is TRBJ1-1; 7 nucleotides agree with TRBD1. Germline loops: CDR1 SGHRS, CDR2 YFSETQ. Losses at the gene ends were 7 bases for V and 5 bases for J; bases not matched to a gene: 11. CDR3 size: 14 residues. CDR3 sequence: CASGERQGGTEAFF. CDR3 nucleotides: TGCGCCAGCGGGGAAAGACAGGGTGGTACTGAAGCTTTCTTT.

The chain recombines TRBV10-3 with TRBJ2-2; 13 bases line up with TRBD2. Trimming cost V 5 bases and J 5 bases; bases outside gene matches: 5. CDR1 is ENHRY and CDR2 is SYGVKD in the germline V gene. The CDR3 loop spans 16 amino acids. CDR3 amino acids: CAISLTSGRLTGELFF. The CDR3 DNA follows: TGTGCCATCAGTCTGACTAGCGGGAGGCTAACCGGGGAGCTGTTTTTT.

This clone is a singleton in its sample. The chain is built from TRBV28 and TRBJ2-7; no definite D call. Germline loops: CDR1 MDHEN, CDR2 SYDVKM. This CDR3 is 13 amino acids long. V was clipped by 6 bases and J by 3 bases, with 12 bases between them. The CDR3 spells CASSLSYNYEQYF. The CDR3 nucleotides are TGTGCCAGCAGCCTTTCTTATAACTACGAGCAGTACTTC.

The genes are TRBV7-9 and TRBJ2-3; D gene uncertain. The CDR3 runs to 15 residues. Germline V lookup: CDR1 SEHNR, CDR2 FQNEAQ (reference sequence). V shed 1 base and J shed 2 bases, with 10 bases lying between them. The CDR3 loop is CASSLVRAFTDTQYF. CDR3 coding DNA: TGTGCCAGCAGCTTAGTCCGAGCGTTCACAGATACGCAGTATTTT.

The chain combines TRBV19 with TRBJ2-1, with D possibly TRBD2 on 5 matching bases. The V end lost 6 bases, the J end lost 4 bases, and 7 bases lay between the germline ends. In germline, CDR1 is LNHDA, CDR2 SQIVND (reference sequence). The CDR3 runs to 12 residues. CDR3 residues: CASRREYNEQFF. CDR3 DNA: TGTGCCAGTAGGAGGGAGTACAATGAGCAGTTCTTC.

The chain links TRBV10-1 to TRBJ2-5; the D gene is possibly TRBD2 (6 bases). Trimming shortened V by 3 bases and J by 1 base, and 12 bases separated the two germline ends. This CDR3 comprises 15 residues. CDR1 and CDR2 (germline): WNHNN, SYGVQD (reference sequence). This CDR3 reads CASSDPGGTQETQYF. As DNA, the CDR3 is TGCGCCAGCAGTGACCCGGGCGGGACCCAAGAGACCCAGTACTTC.

This rearrangement joins TRBV6-6 to TRBJ1-4; no definite D call. The CDR3 is 13 amino acids. With 8 bases removed from V and 5 bases from J, the gap between germline ends came to 12 bases. Germline V gene data show CDR1 as MNHNY and CDR2 as SVGAGI (reference sequence). As DNA, the CDR3 is TGTGCCAGCCCCCTTTGGCGGAATGAAAAACTGTTTTTT. Protein: CASPLWRNEKLFF.

The DNA for the CDR3 is TGTGCCAGCAGTGCGGGACACGTCTCTGGGGCCAACGTCCTGACTTTC. Translating it yields CASSAGHVSGANVLTF. This chain joins TRBV2 and TRBJ2-6; possible D gene TRBD1, 6 bases. Deletions cut 4 bases from V and 0 bases from J, with 10 bases between. The germline V gene encodes CDR1 SNHLY and CDR2 FYNNEI. The CDR3 loop spans 16 amino acids.

The gene calls are TRBV18 and TRBJ1-1, with a tentative D call TRBD1 (5 bases). Trimming stripped 3 bases from V and 4 bases from J, with 15 bases between. The CDR3 consists of 15 residues. Per the germline V gene, CDR1 is KGHSH and CDR2 is LQKENI. The CDR3 DNA follows: TGTGCCAGCTCACCGGGGGATGGGGGAGGCACTGAAGCTTTCTTT. Translated, it gives CASSPGDGGGTEAFF.

Here the CDR3 reads CASSADRALEQYF. The CDR3 DNA reads as TGTGCCAGCAGCGCCGACAGGGCCTTGGAGCAGTACTTC. The J gene is TRBJ2-7, the V gene TRBV7-2; 7 bases fit TRBD1. The CDR3 is 13 amino acids. With 5 bases clipped from V and 7 bases from J, the junction kept 8 bases outside the gene matches. Germline CDR1 and CDR2: SGHTA and FQGNSA.

This clone appeared a single time. The chain links TRBV6-5 to TRBJ2-3, with D unclear. The length of the CDR3 is 15 residues. CDR1 and CDR2 from the germline V gene are MNHEY and SVGAGI. Trimming left V 5 bases short and J 2 bases short, with 14 bases between. The CDR3 DNA reads as TGTGCCAGCAGTACCGACGGATACCCCACAGATACGCAGTATTTT. It specifies CASSTDGYPTDTQYF.

J is TRBJ2-1 and V is TRBV11-3; D gene unclear. Deletions cut 1 base from V and 6 bases from J, with 13 bases between. Germline values: CDR1 SGHNT, CDR2 YENEEA. This CDR3 is built from 15 residues. The CDR3 region is CASSLVGGSGNEQFF. CDR3 nucleotides: TGTGCCAGCAGCTTAGTGGGTGGCTCGGGCAATGAGCAGTTCTTC.

The chain links TRBV6-5 to TRBJ1-5; 8 nucleotides align to TRBD1. CDR1 is MNHEY and CDR2 is SVGAGI in the germline V gene. The CDR3 sequence is 14 residues long. Trimming cost V 6 bases and J 7 bases; bases outside gene matches: 8. This CDR3 reads CASSSGTGVQPQHF. The CDR3 DNA follows: TGTGCCAGCAGCTCCGGGACAGGAGTCCAGCCCCAGCATTTT.

The chain links TRBV5-5 to TRBJ2-7; a possible D gene is TRBD2 (5 bases). Trimming took 1 base from V and 3 from J, leaving 14 bases between them. CDR1 and CDR2 (germline): SGHKS, YYEKEE (reference sequence). The CDR3 totals 15 residues. The CDR3, as DNA: TGTGCCAGCAGCTTGTTAGGAGCGGAGAGCTACGAGCAGTACTTC. Amino acid sequence: CASSLLGAESYEQYF.

The DNA for the CDR3 is TGCGCCAGCAGCCAACGCTGGGACAGGGGTCCCTATGGCTACACCTTC. This encodes CASSQRWDRGPYGYTF. The J gene is TRBJ1-2, the V gene TRBV4-3, with 10 bases that match TRBD1. Germline CDR1 reads LGHNA; CDR2 reads YSLEER. This CDR3 spans 16 amino acids. Trimming cost V 2 bases and J 4 bases; bases outside gene matches: 7.

V usage is TRBV7-2 and J usage is TRBJ2-5, with no clear D. The germline V gene encodes CDR1 SGHTA and CDR2 FQGNSA. This CDR3 contains 13 residues. The V end lost 0 bases, the J end lost 1 base, and 3 bases lay between the germline ends. The CDR3: CASSLALQETQYF. CDR3 DNA sequence: TGTGCCAGCAGCTTAGCCCTCCAAGAGACCCAGTACTTC.

CDR3 region: CSVDTATGGTQYF. For the CDR3, the DNA is TGCAGCGTTGATACCGCCACCGGGGGGACCCAGTACTTC. The chain joins TRBV29-1 to TRBJ2-5, with a tentative D call TRBD2 (6 bases). From germline, CDR1 is SQVTM and CDR2 ANQGSEA. The CDR3 length is 13 residues. Deletions cut 3 bases from V and 7 bases from J, with 15 bases between. Drawing the rest from reference TRBV29-1 and TRBJ2-5, the complete variable domain is SAVISQKPSRDICQRGTSLTIQCQVDSQVTMMFWYRQQPGQSLTLIATANQGSEATYESGFVIDKFPISRPNLTFSTLTVSNMSPEDSSIYLCSVDTATGGTQYFGPGTRLLVL.

This chain connects TRBV28 to TRBJ2-2, with 7 bases matching TRBD2. CDR3 size: 15 residues. Looked up from germline, CDR1 is MDHEN and CDR2 is SYDVKM. V was clipped by 2 bases and J by 5 bases; unmatched bases: 5. CDR3 residues: CASSLAGVKTGELFF. The CDR3 DNA is TGTGCCAGCAGTTTAGCGGGAGTAAAAACCGGGGAGCTGTTTTTT.

The sample holds a few counts of this clone. The identical CDR3 is also encoded by other nucleotide sequences in the sample. The chain carries TRBV28 and TRBJ2-7, with 9 bases lining up with TRBD1. This CDR3 comprises 15 residues. From germline, CDR1 is MDHEN and CDR2 SYDVKM. V lost 5 bases to trimming and J lost 2 bases; unmatched junction nucleotides: 7. The CDR3: CASSPPGQGTYEQYF. The CDR3 DNA is TGTGCCAGCAGTCCCCCGGGACAGGGTACCTACGAGCAGTACTTC.